The 20 T cell receptor beta chains reported below all come from one sample, sequenced in a study of blood T cell repertoires in COVID-19. Method: immunoSEQ multiplex PCR; TCRdb's copy keeps in-frame clones and lacks some. The sample lists approximately 250,000 clones, 85% occurring once. What was sequenced was peripheral blood. Source of these receptors: a man between 40 and 49 years old with acute or convalescent COVID-19.

The CDR3 reads CASRQSTDTQYF. Here the CDR3 DNA reads TGTGCCAGCAGACAGAGCACAGATACGCAGTATTTT. The chain recombines TRBV12-3 or TRBV12-4 with TRBJ2-3; D gene unclear. The V and J ends lost 6 bases and 0 bases respectively, with 4 bases between them. The CDR3 sequence is 12 residues long.

The chain recombines TRBV2 with TRBJ2-3; a possible D gene is TRBD2 (5 bases). Trimming pared 7 bases from V and 2 bases from J, leaving 13 bases between. Germline V CDR1 and CDR2: SNHLY, FYNNEI. The CDR3 consists of 14 residues. CDR3 residues: CASNRDPITDTQYF. The CDR3 DNA is TGTGCCAGCAATCGGGATCCCATCACAGATACGCAGTATTTT.

Points on this clone: The junction departs from the called germline gene at one end, perhaps through a read error. This chain links TRBV7-2 with TRBJ1-4, with D hard to call. This CDR3 spans 14 amino acids. The germline V gene has CDR1 SGHTA and CDR2 FQGNSA. CDR3 sequence: CASSLTGTTEKLFF. As DNA, the CDR3 is TGTGCCAGCAGCTTAACGGGTACTACTGAAAAACTGTTTTTT.

This clone has only a few counts. The rearrangement links TRBV7-9 to TRBJ1-1; D gene unclear. The CDR3 consists of 14 residues. In germline, CDR1 is SEHNR, CDR2 FQNEAQ (reference sequence). Trimming stripped 5 bases from V and 2 bases from J, with 12 bases between. The CDR3 is CASSITGSNTEAFF. The CDR3, as DNA: TGTGCCAGCAGCATCACCGGGTCTAACACTGAAGCTTTCTTT. Combining the CDR3 with reference TRBV7-9 and TRBJ1-1 gives the whole variable domain DTGVSQNPRHKITKRGQNVTFRCDPISEHNRLYWYRQTLGQGPEFLTYFQNEAQLEKSRLLSDRFSAERPKGSFSTLEIQRTEQGDSAMYLCASSITGSNTEAFFGQGTRLTVV.

This chain joins TRBV27 and TRBJ1-4; TRBD1 might be the D (6 bases). The V gene's germline CDR1 is MNHEY and CDR2 SMNVEV (reference sequence). The CDR3 contains 17 residues. The V gene lost 11 bases and the J gene lost 11 bases, with 33 bases spanning the gap. This CDR3 reads CAGSSLVGKSQGGKLFF. The CDR3 nucleotides read TGTGCCGGATCCTCACTCGTAGGGAAGTCACAGGGCGGTAAACTGTTTTTT.

The V call is TRBV29-1, the J call TRBJ1-3, with D uncertain. Germline-derived CDR1 and CDR2 are SQVTM and ANQGSEA. V was pared by 7 bases and J by 0 bases, with 19 bases between. The CDR3 is 16 residues long. In nucleotides, the CDR3 is TGCAGCGCCATACTAGACGGCTCCGACTCTGGAAACACCATATATTTT. Translating it yields CSAILDGSDSGNTIYF.

This clone was counted only a few times. V is TRBV6-5 and J is TRBJ1-1, with D unclear. This CDR3 region has 12 residues. Germline V gene data show CDR1 as MNHEY and CDR2 as SVGAGI. Between the trimmed V and J ends, which lost 5 bases and 3 bases, there was a span of 7 bases. This CDR3 is CASSPGYTEAFF. CDR3 DNA sequence: TGTGCCAGCAGTCCCGGTTACACTGAAGCTTTCTTT.

In its sample, this clone was seen a few times. The chain links TRBV29-1 to TRBJ1-2; D not resolved. V lost 5 bases to trimming and J lost 6 bases, with 13 bases between them. This CDR3 contains 12 residues. CDR1 SQVTM and CDR2 ANQGSEA come from the germline V gene. The CDR3 DNA is TGCAGCGTTCTACCTCCCTTAAATGGCTACACCTTC. This encodes CSVLPPLNGYTF.

V gene TRBV29-1 combines with J gene TRBJ1-1, with TRBD1 matching 8 bases. The CDR3 runs to 13 residues. The junction had 9 bases not matched to a gene; V was cut back by 7 bases and J by 5 bases. Germline CDR1 SQVTM, CDR2 ANQGSEA. CDR3 residues: CSAHRGYSTEAFF. The CDR3 DNA sequence: TGCAGCGCTCACAGGGGGTATTCAACTGAAGCTTTCTTT.

V and J are TRBV7-9 and TRBJ1-1; D call uncertain. V was trimmed by 3 bases and J by 3 bases, leaving 8 bases between them. The V gene's germline CDR1 is SEHNR and CDR2 FQNEAQ (reference sequence). The CDR3 extends over 13 amino acids. The CDR3 DNA reads TGTGCCAGCAGCTTTAAGGGAGACACTGAAGCTTTCTTT. Its protein is CASSFKGDTEAFF.

The CDR3 loop is CASSEAGEGGYTF. The CDR3 nucleotides are TGTGCCAGCAGTGAAGCAGGAGAAGGAGGCTACACCTTC. V and J are TRBV6-1 and TRBJ1-2; D unresolved. The CDR3 runs to 13 residues. Germline CDR1 is MNHNS and CDR2 is SASEGT. With 0 bases removed from V and 8 bases from J, the gap between germline ends came to 10 bases.

The V call is TRBV10-3, the J call TRBJ1-1; TRBD1 matches at 8 bases. Germline V gene data show CDR1 as ENHRY and CDR2 as SYGVKD. The J segment lost 1 base and the V segment lost 5 bases, leaving 6 bases of the junction unmatched. The CDR3 sequence is 15 residues long. CDR3 nucleotide sequence: TGTGCCATCAGTACAGGGGGAGGTCAGAACACTGAAGCTTTCTTT. It codes for CAISTGGGQNTEAFF.

The rearrangement uses TRBV19 and TRBJ1-1; D is undetermined. This CDR3 spans 13 amino acids. Germline V gives CDR1 LNHDA, CDR2 SQIVND (reference sequence). The V gene lost 6 bases and the J gene lost 5 bases, with 13 bases spanning the gap. CDR3 sequence (DNA): TGTGCCAGTAGGGCGCCCCGAGGGACTGAAGCTTTCTTT. Translation: CASRAPRGTEAFF.

The gene calls are TRBV20-1 and TRBJ2-3, with D possibly matching TRBD2 (6 bases). This CDR3 has 15 residues. The germline V gene encodes CDR1 DFQATT and CDR2 SNEGSKA (reference sequence). V lost 3 bases, J lost 1 base, and 14 bases lay in between. CDR3 bases: TGCAGTGCTAGTTTGGGGGGAAGTGGCACAGATACGCAGTATTTT. Translation: CSASLGGSGTDTQYF.

The chain links TRBV5-1 to TRBJ1-6; D is perhaps TRBD1 (5 bases). The V gene lost 1 base and the J gene lost 10 bases, with 18 bases spanning the gap. The CDR3 sequence is 16 residues long. Germline-derived CDR1 and CDR2 are SGHRS and YFSETQ. CDR3 region: CASSLSSDSSGSPLHF. Written as DNA, the CDR3 is TGCGCCAGCAGCTTGAGTAGTGACTCTTCAGGGTCACCCCTCCACTTT.

The genes are TRBV30 and TRBJ1-2; 9 nucleotides match TRBD1. This CDR3 contains 17 residues. Germline CDR1 and CDR2: GTSNPN and SVGIG (reference sequence). With V trimmed by 3 bases and J by 6 bases, 17 bases remained unmatched. The CDR3 is CAWRPPGQGRTRDGYTF. CDR3 coding DNA: TGTGCCTGGAGACCGCCGGGACAGGGTAGGACAAGAGATGGCTACACCTTC.

The V gene is TRBV7-2, the J gene TRBJ1-6, with a possible D match to TRBD1 (5 bases). With 5 bases removed from V and 1 base from J, the gap between germline ends came to 9 bases. The CDR3 is 15 amino acids. Germline CDR1 SGHTA, CDR2 FQGNSA. The DNA for the CDR3 is TGTGCCAGCAGCGACAAGGGGTCCTATAATTCACCCCTCCACTTT. It is translated as CASSDKGSYNSPLHF.

The chain recombines TRBV19 with TRBJ1-1; D unresolved. The CDR3 extends over 15 amino acids. V was trimmed by 5 bases and J by 4 bases, leaving 17 bases between them. CDR1 and CDR2 from the germline V gene are LNHDA and SQIVND (reference sequence). The CDR3 loop is CASSVVTVPFTEAFF. The CDR3 DNA reads as TGTGCCAGTAGTGTGGTGACTGTCCCGTTCACTGAAGCTTTCTTT.

This clone was seen only once. The chain combines TRBV19 with TRBJ1-2; D perhaps matches TRBD1 (6 bases). The CDR3 sequence is 14 residues long. V lost 7 bases, J lost 11 bases, and 23 bases lay in between. Germline V lookup: CDR1 LNHDA, CDR2 SQIVND (reference sequence). The CDR3, as DNA: TGTGCCAGTAATCCCCGAAATTCACAGGGCATTTACACCTTC. Protein product: CASNPRNSQGIYTF. The full variable domain, rest sourced from reference TRBV19 and TRBJ1-2, is DGGITQSPKYLFRKEGQNVTLSCEQNLNHDAMYWYRQDPGQGLRLIYYSQIVNDFQKGDIAEGYSVSREKKESFPLTVTSAQKNPTAFYLCASNPRNSQGIYTFGSGTRLTVV.

The V gene is TRBV5-1, the J gene TRBJ2-1; 7 bases match TRBD2. The germline gives CDR1 SGHRS, CDR2 YFSETQ. The CDR3 is made up of 16 amino acids. V lost 5 bases to trimming and J lost 1 base; unmatched junction nucleotides: 9. CDR3 amino acids: CASRTTGTTSYNEQFF. The CDR3 DNA follows: TGCGCCAGCAGAACAACCGGGACTACGTCCTACAATGAGCAGTTCTTC.